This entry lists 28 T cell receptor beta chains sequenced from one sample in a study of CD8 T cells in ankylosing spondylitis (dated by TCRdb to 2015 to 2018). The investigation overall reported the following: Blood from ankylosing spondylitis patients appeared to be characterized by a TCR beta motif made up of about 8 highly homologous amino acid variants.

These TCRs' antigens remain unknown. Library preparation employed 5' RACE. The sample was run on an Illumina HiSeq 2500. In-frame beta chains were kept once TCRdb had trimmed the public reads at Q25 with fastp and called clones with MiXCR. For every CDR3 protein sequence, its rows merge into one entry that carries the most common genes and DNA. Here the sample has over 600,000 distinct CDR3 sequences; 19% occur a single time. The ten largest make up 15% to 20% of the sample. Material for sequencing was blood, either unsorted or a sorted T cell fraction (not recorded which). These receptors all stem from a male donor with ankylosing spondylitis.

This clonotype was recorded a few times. The CDR3 DNA follows: TGTGCCAGCAGCTTGGAGGCAGGTTATGAGCAGTTCTTC. Translating gives CASSLEAGYEQFF. The V call is TRBV5-5, the J call TRBJ2-1; D not resolved. Trimming pared 0 bases from V and 8 bases from J, leaving 9 bases between. CDR1 and CDR2 from the germline V gene are SGHKS and YYEKEE (reference sequence). CDR3 size: 13 residues.

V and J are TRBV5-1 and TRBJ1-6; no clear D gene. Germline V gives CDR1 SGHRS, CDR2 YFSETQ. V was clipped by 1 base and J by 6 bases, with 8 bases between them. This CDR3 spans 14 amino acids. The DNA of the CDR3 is TGCGCCAGCAGCTTGCCTCCCGTTAATTCACCCCTCCACTTT. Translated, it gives CASSLPPVNSPLHF.

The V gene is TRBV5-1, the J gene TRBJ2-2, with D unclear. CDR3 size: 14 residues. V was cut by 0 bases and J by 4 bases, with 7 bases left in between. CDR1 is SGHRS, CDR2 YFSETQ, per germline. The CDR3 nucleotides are TGCGCCAGCAGCTTGGAGCCGAGCACCGGGGAGCTGTTTTTT. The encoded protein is CASSLEPSTGELFF.

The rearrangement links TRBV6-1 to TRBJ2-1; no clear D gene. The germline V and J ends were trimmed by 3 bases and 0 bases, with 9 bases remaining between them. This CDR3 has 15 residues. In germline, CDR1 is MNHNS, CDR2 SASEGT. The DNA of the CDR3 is TGTGCCAGCAGTGAGACTTACTCCTCCTACAATGAGCAGTTCTTC. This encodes CASSETYSSYNEQFF.

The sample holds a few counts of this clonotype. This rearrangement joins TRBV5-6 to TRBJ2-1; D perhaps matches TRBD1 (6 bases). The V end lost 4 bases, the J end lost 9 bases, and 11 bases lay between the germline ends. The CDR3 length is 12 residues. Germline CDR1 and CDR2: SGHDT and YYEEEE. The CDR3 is CASSPQGFEQFF. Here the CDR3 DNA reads TGTGCCAGCAGCCCGCAGGGGTTTGAGCAGTTCTTC.

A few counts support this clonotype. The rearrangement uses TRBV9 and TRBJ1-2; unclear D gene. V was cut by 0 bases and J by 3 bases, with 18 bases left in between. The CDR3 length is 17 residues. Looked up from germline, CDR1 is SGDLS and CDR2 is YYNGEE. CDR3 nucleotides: TGTGCCAGCAGCGTAGAACCGGGCGGGCAGCCACACTATGGCTACACCTTC. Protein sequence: CASSVEPGGQPHYGYTF.

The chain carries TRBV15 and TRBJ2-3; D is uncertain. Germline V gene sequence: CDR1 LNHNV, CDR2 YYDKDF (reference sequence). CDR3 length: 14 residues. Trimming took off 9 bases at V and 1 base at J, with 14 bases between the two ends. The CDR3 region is CATRAYGGTDTQYF. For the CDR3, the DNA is TGTGCCACTAGGGCCTATGGGGGCACAGATACGCAGTATTTT. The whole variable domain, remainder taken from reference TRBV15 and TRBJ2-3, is DAMVIQNPRYQVTQFGKPVTLSCSQTLNHNVMYWYQQKSSQAPKLLFHYYDKDFNNEADTPDNFQSRRPNTSFCFLDIRSPGLGDTAMYLCATRAYGGTDTQYFGPGTRLTVL.

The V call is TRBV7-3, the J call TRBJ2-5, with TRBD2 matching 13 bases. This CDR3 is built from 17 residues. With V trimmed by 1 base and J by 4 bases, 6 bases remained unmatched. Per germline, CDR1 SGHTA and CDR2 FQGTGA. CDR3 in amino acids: CASSLNGGLAGRETQYF. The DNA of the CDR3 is TGTGCCAGCAGCTTAAACGGGGGACTAGCGGGGCGAGAGACCCAGTACTTC.

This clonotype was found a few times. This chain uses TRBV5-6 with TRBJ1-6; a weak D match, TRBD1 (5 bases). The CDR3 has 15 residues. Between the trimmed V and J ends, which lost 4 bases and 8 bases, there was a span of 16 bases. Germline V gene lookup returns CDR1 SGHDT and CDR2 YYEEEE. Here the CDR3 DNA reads TGTGCCAGCAGCCACACTGTCCGGGGCGATTCACCCCTCCACTTT. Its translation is CASSHTVRGDSPLHF.

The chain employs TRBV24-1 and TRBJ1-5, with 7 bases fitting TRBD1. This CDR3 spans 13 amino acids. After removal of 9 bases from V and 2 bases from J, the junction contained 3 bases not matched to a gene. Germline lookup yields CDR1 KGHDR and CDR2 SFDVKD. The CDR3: CATAGGGNQPQHF. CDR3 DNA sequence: TGTGCCACCGCAGGGGGGGGCAATCAGCCCCAGCATTTT.

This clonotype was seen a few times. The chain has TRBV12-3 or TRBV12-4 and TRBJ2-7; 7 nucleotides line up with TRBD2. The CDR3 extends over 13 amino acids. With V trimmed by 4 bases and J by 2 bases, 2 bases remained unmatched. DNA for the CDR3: TGTGCCAGCAGTTGGGGGGGAGCCTACGAGCAGTACTTC. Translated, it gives CASSWGGAYEQYF.

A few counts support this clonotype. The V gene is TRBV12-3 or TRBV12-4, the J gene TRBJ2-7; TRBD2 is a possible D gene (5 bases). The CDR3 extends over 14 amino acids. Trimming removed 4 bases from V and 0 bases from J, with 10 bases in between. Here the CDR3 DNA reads TGTGCCAGCAGTTCCCGGGAAGACTCCTACGAGCAGTACTTC. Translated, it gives CASSSREDSYEQYF.

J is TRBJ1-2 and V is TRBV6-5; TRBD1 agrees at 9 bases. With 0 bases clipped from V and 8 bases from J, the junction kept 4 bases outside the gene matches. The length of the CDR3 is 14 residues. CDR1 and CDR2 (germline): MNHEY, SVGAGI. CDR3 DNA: TGTGCCAGCAGTTACTCGCGACAGGGGGTAGGCTACACCTTC. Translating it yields CASSYSRQGVGYTF.

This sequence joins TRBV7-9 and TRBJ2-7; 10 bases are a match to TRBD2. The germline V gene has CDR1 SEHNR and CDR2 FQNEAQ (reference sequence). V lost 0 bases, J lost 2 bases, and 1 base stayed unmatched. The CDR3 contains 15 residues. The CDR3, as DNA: TGTGCCAGCAGCTTAGCGGGACTAGCGCCCTACGAGCAGTACTTC. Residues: CASSLAGLAPYEQYF.

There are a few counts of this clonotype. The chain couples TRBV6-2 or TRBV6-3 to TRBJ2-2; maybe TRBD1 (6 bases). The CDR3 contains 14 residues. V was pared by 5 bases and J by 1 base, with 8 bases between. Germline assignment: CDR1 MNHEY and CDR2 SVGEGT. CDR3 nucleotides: TGTGCCAGCAGTAGGGGGAAGAACACCGGGGAGCTGTTTTTT. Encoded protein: CASSRGKNTGELFF.

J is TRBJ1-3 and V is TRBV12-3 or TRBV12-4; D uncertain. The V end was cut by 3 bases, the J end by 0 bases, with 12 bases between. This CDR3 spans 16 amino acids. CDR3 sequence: CASSLPGPRSGNTIYF. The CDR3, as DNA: TGTGCCAGCAGTTTGCCCGGACCTCGCTCTGGAAACACCATATATTTT.

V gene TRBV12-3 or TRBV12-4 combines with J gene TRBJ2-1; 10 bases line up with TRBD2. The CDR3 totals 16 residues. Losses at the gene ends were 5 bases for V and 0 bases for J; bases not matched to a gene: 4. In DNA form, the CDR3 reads TGTGCCAGCAGTACTATAGCGGGAGGCTCCTACAATGAGCAGTTCTTC. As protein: CASSTIAGGSYNEQFF.

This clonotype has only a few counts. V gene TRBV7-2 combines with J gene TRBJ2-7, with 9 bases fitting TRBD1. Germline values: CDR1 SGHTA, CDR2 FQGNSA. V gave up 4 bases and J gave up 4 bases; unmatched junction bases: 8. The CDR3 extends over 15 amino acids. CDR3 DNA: TGTGCCAGCAGCTCCGGGACAGGGAGAACATACGAGCAGTACTTC. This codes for CASSSGTGRTYEQYF.

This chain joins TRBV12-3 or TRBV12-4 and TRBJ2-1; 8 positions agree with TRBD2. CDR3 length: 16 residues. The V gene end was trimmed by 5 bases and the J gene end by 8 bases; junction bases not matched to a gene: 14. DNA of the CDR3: TGTGCCAGCAGTCCCGGGACTAGGGGGGTGGAGGATGAGCAGTTCTTC. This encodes CASSPGTRGVEDEQFF.

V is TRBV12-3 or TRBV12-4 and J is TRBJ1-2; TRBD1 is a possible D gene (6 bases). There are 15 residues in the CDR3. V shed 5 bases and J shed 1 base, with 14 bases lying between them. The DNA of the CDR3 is TGTGCCAGCAGTCACGACAGGCGCGATAACTATGGCTACACCTTC. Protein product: CASSHDRRDNYGYTF.

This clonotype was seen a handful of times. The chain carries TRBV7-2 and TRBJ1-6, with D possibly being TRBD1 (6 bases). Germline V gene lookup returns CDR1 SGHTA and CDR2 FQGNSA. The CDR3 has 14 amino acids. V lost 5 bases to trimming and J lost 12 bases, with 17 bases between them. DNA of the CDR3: TGTGCCAGCAGCCCGGGGGGGGGGCCCCGACCCCTCCACTTT. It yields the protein CASSPGGGPRPLHF. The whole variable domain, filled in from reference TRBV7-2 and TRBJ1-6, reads GAGVSQSPSNKVTEKGKDVELRCDPISGHTALYWYRQSLGQGLEFLIYFQGNSAPDKSGLPSDRFSAERTGGSVSTLTIQRTQQEDSAVYLCASSPGGGPRPLHFGNGTRLTVT.

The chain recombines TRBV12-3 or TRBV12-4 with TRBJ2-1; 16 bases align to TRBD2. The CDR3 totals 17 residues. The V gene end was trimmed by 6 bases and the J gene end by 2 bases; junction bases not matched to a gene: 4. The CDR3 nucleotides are TGTGCCAGCAGGCCGGGACTAGCGGGAGGGCCCTACAATGAGCAGTTCTTC. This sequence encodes CASRPGLAGGPYNEQFF.

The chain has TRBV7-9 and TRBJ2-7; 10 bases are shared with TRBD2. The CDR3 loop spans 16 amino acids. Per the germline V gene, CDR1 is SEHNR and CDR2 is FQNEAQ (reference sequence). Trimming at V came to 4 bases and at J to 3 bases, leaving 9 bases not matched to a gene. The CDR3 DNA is TGTGCCAGCAGCTCCTCGATAGCGGGAGGTTACTACGAGCAGTACTTC. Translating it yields CASSSSIAGGYYEQYF.

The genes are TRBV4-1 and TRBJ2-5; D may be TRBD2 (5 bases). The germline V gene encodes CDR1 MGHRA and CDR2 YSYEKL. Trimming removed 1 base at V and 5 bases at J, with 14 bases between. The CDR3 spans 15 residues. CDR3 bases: TGCGCCAGCAGCCAAGTGGAGCGGCTCTCCGAGACCCAGTACTTC. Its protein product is CASSQVERLSETQYF.

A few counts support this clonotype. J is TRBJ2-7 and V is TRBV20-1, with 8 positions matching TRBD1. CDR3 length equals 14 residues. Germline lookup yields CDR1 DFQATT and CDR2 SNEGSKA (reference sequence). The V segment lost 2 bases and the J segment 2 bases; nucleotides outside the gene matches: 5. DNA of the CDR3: TGCAGTGCTAGACCCCCAGGGGGCACCTACGAGCAGTACTTC. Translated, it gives CSARPPGGTYEQYF.

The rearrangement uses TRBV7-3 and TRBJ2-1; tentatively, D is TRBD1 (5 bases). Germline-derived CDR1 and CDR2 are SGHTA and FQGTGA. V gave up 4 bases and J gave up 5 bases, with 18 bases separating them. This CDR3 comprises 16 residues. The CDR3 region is CASSSNDSSLDNEQFF. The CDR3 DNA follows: TGTGCCAGCAGCTCGAACGACAGCAGTTTGGACAATGAGCAGTTCTTC. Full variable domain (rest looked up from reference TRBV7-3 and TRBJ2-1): GAGVSQTPSNKVTEKGKYVELRCDPISGHTALYWYRQSLGQGPEFLIYFQGTGAADDSGLPNDRFFAVRPEGSVSTLKIQRTERGDSAVYLCASSSNDSSLDNEQFFGPGTRLTVL.

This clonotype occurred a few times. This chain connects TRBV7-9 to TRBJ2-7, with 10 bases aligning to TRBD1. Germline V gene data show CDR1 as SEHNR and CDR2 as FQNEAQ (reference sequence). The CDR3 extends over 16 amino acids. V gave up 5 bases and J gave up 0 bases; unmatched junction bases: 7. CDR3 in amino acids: CASSHPRDRGSYEQYF. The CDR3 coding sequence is TGTGCCAGCAGCCACCCCCGGGACAGGGGCTCCTACGAGCAGTACTTC.

CDR3 nucleotides: TGCGCCAGCCGAAAAAAGGACACTGAAGCTTTCTTT. This gives the protein CASRKKDTEAFF. This chain links TRBV5-1 with TRBJ1-1; unclear D gene. Germline V gives CDR1 SGHRS, CDR2 YFSETQ. CDR3 length: 12 residues. Trimming took off 7 bases at V and 3 bases at J, with 10 bases between the two ends.